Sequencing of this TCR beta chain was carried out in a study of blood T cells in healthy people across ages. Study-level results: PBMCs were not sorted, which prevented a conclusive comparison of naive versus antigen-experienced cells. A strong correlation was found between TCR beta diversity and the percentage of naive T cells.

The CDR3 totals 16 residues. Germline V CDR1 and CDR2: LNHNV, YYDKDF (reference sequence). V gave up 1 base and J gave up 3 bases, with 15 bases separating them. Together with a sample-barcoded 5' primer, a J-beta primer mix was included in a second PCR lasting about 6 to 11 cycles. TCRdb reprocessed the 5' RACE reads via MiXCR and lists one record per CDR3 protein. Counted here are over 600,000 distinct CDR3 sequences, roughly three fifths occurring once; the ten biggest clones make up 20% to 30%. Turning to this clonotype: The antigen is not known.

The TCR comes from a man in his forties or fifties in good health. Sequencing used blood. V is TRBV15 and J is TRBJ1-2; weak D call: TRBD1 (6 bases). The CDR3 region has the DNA TGTGCCACCAGCAGAGCGGGGGGGCGCGTCCACTATGGCTACACCTTC. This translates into CATSRAGGRVHYGYTF.